This TCR beta chain was retrieved from a study of blood T cell repertoires in COVID-19. Across the study: Material from acute and convalescent COVID-19 was sourced from the United States, Italy and Spain. PBMCs, B-cell-depleted T cells, or T cells provided the cDNA or gDNA that made up the material.

TCRdb keeps only in-frame clones here, not all; method: immunoSEQ multiplex PCR. The data hold about 68,000 clones, with 84% observed a single time. The V segment lost 4 bases and the J segment 6 bases; nucleotides outside the gene matches: 6. Germline CDR1 is LGHNA and CDR2 is YNFKEQ. This CDR3 comprises 15 residues. Sample: peripheral blood. The clonotype originates from a man aged 45-60 years with active COVID-19. The genes are TRBV4-2 and TRBJ2-1, with 10 bases lining up with TRBD1. The CDR3 loop reads CASSPRDRGPNEQFF. As DNA, the CDR3 is TGTGCCAGCAGCCCCCGGGACAGGGGACCCAATGAGCAGTTCTTC.